Here is one T cell receptor beta chain with its context. Antigen: not known. The data stem from a study of shared clonotypes between healthy human individuals. Study-wide findings and caveats: Memory subsets had estimated richness that was generally smaller than that of naive subsets.

CD45RO negativity and positive selection for CCR7 defined naive CD8 cells, a population that excluded terminally differentiated effector memory CD45RA+ cells. TCRdb keeps only in-frame clones here, not all; method: immunoSEQ multiplex PCR. The data show approximately 2,200,000 clones, about 93% seen once. This CDR3 spans 15 amino acids. Germline CDR1 and CDR2: SGHAT and FQNNGV. The germline V and J ends were trimmed by 3 bases and 5 bases, with 16 bases remaining between them. This chain connects TRBV11-2 to TRBJ2-5; possible D gene TRBD1, 6 bases. Specimen: naive CD8+ T cells from PBMCs. This sequence was found in a young man in good health. Some clones in this sample may be carry-over from other donors' samples. The CDR3 sequence: CASSFRGSGRETQYF. The CDR3 DNA follows: TGTGCCAGCAGCTTTAGGGGGAGTGGAAGGGAGACCCAGTACTTC.